Listed below are T cell receptor beta chains from one sample, sequenced in a study of shared clonotypes between healthy human individuals. Libraries were prepared by immunoSEQ multiplex PCR; TCRdb keeps only in-frame clonotypes and omits some of them. This sample has around 560,000 clones, with about 95% found just once. What was sequenced was naive CD8+ T cells sorted from blood. These receptors came from a woman in her 30s in good health. The CDR3 runs from the conserved cysteine through the conserved F or W.

v_gene	CDR3aa
TRBV28	CASSLWGDSYEQYF
TRBV5-6	CASSLHSGRMGEQYF
TRBV7-9	CASSQGVDYEQYF
TRBV7-9	CASSLLVDRGEKLFF
TRBV15	CATSLAGGTFYEQYF
TRBV13	CASSPGLAGGDEQFF
TRBV6-5	CASTERGQGDTIYF
TRBV7-9	CASSKTSGGWDTGELFF
TRBV2	CASKGAFYGYTF
TRBV6-1	CASRHIEGMNTEAFF
TRBV5-1	CASSLARGSIHNEQFF
TRBV15	CATSRDRGTEAFF
TRBV7-6	CASSSERGPGYEQYF
TRBV7-6	CASSGGQHNGYTF
TRBV27	CASSIGGREGERTDTQYF
TRBV13	CASSPGHSGDEQFF
TRBV7-6	CASSSGPVYEQYF
TRBV10-2	CASSEAGWGYEQYF
TRBV13	CASHSGLSDEQFF
TRBV27	CASSYGQGVSYEQYF
TRBV19	CASSIPVHGYTF
TRBV7-2	CASSLPSDYEQYF
TRBV19	CASRRGEGLVYGYTF
TRBV4-1	CASSQDSGVWPQHF
TRBV7-7	CASSERVGYEQYF
TRBV4-1	CASSQSRGRTETQYF
TRBV21-1	CASILAFGVGKEQFF
TRBV7-9	CASSLGGVSTEAFF
TRBV27	CASSLSGGAAIYEQYF
TRBV30	CAWNTGTSSYNEQFF
TRBV9	CASSVVEGMEAFF
TRBV7-9	CASSLVTSGRLYEQYF
TRBV28	CASSPSDGPQHF
TRBV9	CASSVDTTTNYGYTF
TRBV28	CASSYPTHNIRADAEAFF
TRBV18	CASSPGQGSYFGGEQFF
TRBV2	CASSEVERYEQFF
TRBV28	CASSRGASNYEQYF
TRBV29-1	CSVDIGATGELFF
TRBV6-1	CASSEAMAWGNLDGNEQFF